This entry lists 17 T cell receptor beta chains sequenced from one sample in a study of T cell responses to AZD1222 COVID-19 vaccine. Profiling relied on immunoSEQ multiplex PCR, and the TCRdb table lists in-frame clones only, not all of them. The sample shows about 140,000 clones, roughly nine tenths of them seen only once. Here the sequenced sample was peripheral blood, taken 28 days after the second AZD1222 dose. These receptors all stem from an adult who received the AZD1222 COVID-19 vaccine.

The genes are TRBV15 and TRBJ1-1; D uncertain. Germline CDR1 reads LNHNV; CDR2 reads YYDKDF (reference sequence). With 3 bases removed from V and 1 base from J, the gap between germline ends came to 12 bases. CDR3 length: 15 amino acids. CDR3 protein: CATSSSPGRNTEAFF. In nucleotides, the CDR3 is TGTGCCACCAGCAGTTCCCCGGGTCGGAACACTGAAGCTTTCTTT.

The rearrangement joins TRBV24-1 to TRBJ2-1, with 8 bases aligning to TRBD2. CDR1 KGHDR and CDR2 SFDVKD come from the germline V gene. The CDR3 contains 12 residues. Unmatched junction bases numbered 3, after V lost 4 bases and J lost 11 bases. CDR3 bases: TGTGCCACCAGTGAGGGGACTAGTAAGCAGTTCTTC. It specifies CATSEGTSKQFF.

V usage is TRBV5-6 and J usage is TRBJ1-1, with TRBD1 matching 8 bases. V shed 3 bases, J shed 8 bases, and the junction held 9 bases outside the gene matches. The CDR3 is 14 amino acids. The germline V gene encodes CDR1 SGHDT and CDR2 YYEEEE. The CDR3 is CASSSQTGALEAFF. CDR3 nucleotide sequence: TGTGCCAGCAGCTCACAGACAGGGGCTTTAGAAGCTTTCTTT. Drawing the rest from reference TRBV5-6 and TRBJ1-1, the complete variable domain is DAGVTQSPTHLIKTRGQQVTLRCSPKSGHDTVSWYQQALGQGPQFIFQYYEEEERQRGNFPDRFSGHQFPNYSSELNVNALLLGDSALYLCASSSQTGALEAFFGQGTRLTVV.

The V and J genes are TRBV12-3 or TRBV12-4 and TRBJ1-3; D unclear. Between the trimmed V and J ends, which lost 3 bases and 6 bases, there was a span of 6 bases. There are 12 residues in the CDR3. The CDR3 region has the DNA TGTGCCAGCAGTTTCTATGAAAACACCATATATTTT. Its translation is CASSFYENTIYF.

Only one count was recorded for this clone. This chain joins TRBV10-3 and TRBJ1-1, with D possibly being TRBD1 (6 bases). CDR1 is ENHRY, CDR2 SYGVKD, per germline. Trimming shortened V by 4 bases and J by 2 bases, and 11 bases separated the two germline ends. The CDR3 totals 14 residues. CDR3 DNA: TGTGCCATCAGTGTCAAACAGGGTAACACTGAAGCTTTCTTT. It translates to CAISVKQGNTEAFF.

The J gene is TRBJ2-3, the V gene TRBV12-3 or TRBV12-4, with D uncertain. The CDR3 consists of 12 residues. V shed 6 bases and J shed 4 bases, with 8 bases lying between them. The CDR3 DNA reads TGTGCCAGCAGACCGCCGCCAGATACGCAGTATTTT. It codes for CASRPPPDTQYF.

The V gene is TRBV24-1, the J gene TRBJ1-1, with unresolved D. Germline-derived CDR1 and CDR2 are KGHDR and SFDVKD. The CDR3 totals 13 residues. The ends were cut back, 0 bases at V and 3 bases at J, with 4 bases in the middle. The CDR3 sequence is CATSDLGDTEAFF. CDR3 coding DNA: TGTGCCACCAGTGATTTGGGGGACACTGAAGCTTTCTTT.

J is TRBJ2-1 and V is TRBV6-4; tentatively, D is TRBD1 (6 bases). Germline V gene sequence: CDR1 MRHNA, CDR2 SNTAGT. The V end was cut by 10 bases, the J end by 5 bases, with 15 bases between. This CDR3 has 13 amino acids. This CDR3 reads CATSLDSNNEQFF. The CDR3 DNA reads as TGTGCCACCTCATTGGACAGCAACAATGAGCAGTTCTTC.

The chain recombines TRBV19 with TRBJ1-5; possible D gene TRBD1, 5 bases. Trimming cost V 7 bases and J 0 bases, with 10 bases left between them. Germline V gives CDR1 LNHDA, CDR2 SQIVND (reference sequence). This CDR3 is 14 amino acids long. CDR3 region: CASMGGGSNQPQHF. The CDR3 DNA is TGTGCCAGTATGGGGGGGGGTAGCAATCAGCCCCAGCATTTT. The full variable domain, its missing parts supplied by reference TRBV19 and TRBJ1-5, is DGGITQSPKYLFRKEGQNVTLSCEQNLNHDAMYWYRQDPGQGLRLIYYSQIVNDFQKGDIAEGYSVSREKKESFPLTVTSAQKNPTAFYLCASMGGGSNQPQHFGDGTRLSIL.

The CDR3 region has the DNA TGTGCCAGTAGTATAGATATAGGGACGACGGACTATGGCTACACCTTC. Its protein product is CASSIDIGTTDYGYTF. The chain couples TRBV19 to TRBJ1-2, with D perhaps TRBD1 (5 bases). This CDR3 spans 16 amino acids. V was cut by 0 bases and J by 3 bases, with 14 bases left in between. Germline V gene sequence: CDR1 LNHDA, CDR2 SQIVND (reference sequence).

The chain recombines TRBV12-3 or TRBV12-4 with TRBJ2-2; D is undetermined. The V gene lost 7 bases and the J gene lost 2 bases, with 5 bases spanning the gap. The CDR3 spans 12 residues. As DNA, the CDR3 is TGTGCCAGCACTCTTAACACCGGGGAGCTGTTTTTT. Translation: CASTLNTGELFF.

The chain links TRBV7-2 to TRBJ1-1; D remains ambiguous. The V gene lost 0 bases and the J gene lost 1 base, with 9 bases spanning the gap. The length of the CDR3 is 15 residues. From germline, CDR1 is SGHTA and CDR2 FQGNSA. Written as DNA, the CDR3 is TGTGCCAGCAGCTTAGCAGGGATTTCGAACACTGAAGCTTTCTTT. Translated, it gives CASSLAGISNTEAFF.

The rearrangement uses TRBV5-1 and TRBJ2-1, with D possibly being TRBD2 (6 bases). The CDR3 is 15 amino acids. The germline V gene has CDR1 SGHRS and CDR2 YFSETQ. Trimming pared 4 bases from V and 0 bases from J, leaving 11 bases between. This chain's CDR3 is CASSPGLSSYNEQFF. CDR3 coding DNA: TGCGCCAGCAGCCCGGGACTGAGCTCCTACAATGAGCAGTTCTTC.

The chain is built from TRBV5-8 and TRBJ1-1; D is undetermined. The CDR3 is made up of 14 amino acids. V shed 6 bases and J shed 4 bases, with 16 bases lying between them. The V gene's germline CDR1 is SGHTS and CDR2 YDEGEE. The CDR3 DNA is TGTGCCAGCAACCTCGGGCTGAGAGGCACTGAAGCTTTCTTT. Translation: CASNLGLRGTEAFF.

The chain employs TRBV28 and TRBJ2-5; D may be TRBD1 (6 bases). CDR1 and CDR2 from the germline V gene are MDHEN and SYDVKM. V lost 6 bases to trimming and J lost 1 base, with 9 bases between them. The CDR3 sequence is 13 residues long. The DNA for the CDR3 is TGTGCCAGCAGCACGGACAGCCAAGAGACCCAGTACTTC. Translated: CASSTDSQETQYF.

This sequence joins TRBV7-3 and TRBJ1-2, with D possibly being TRBD1 (6 bases). This CDR3 has 15 residues. Germline V gene data show CDR1 as SGHTA and CDR2 as FQGTGA. V gave up 2 bases and J gave up 4 bases, with 14 bases separating them. CDR3 protein: CASSLGGSPAYGYTF. Here the CDR3 DNA reads TGTGCCAGCAGCTTAGGGGGCAGCCCTGCCTATGGCTACACCTTC.

The V call is TRBV4-1, the J call TRBJ2-7, with TRBD1 as a possible D gene (5 bases). Germline V gene lookup returns CDR1 MGHRA and CDR2 YSYEKL. CDR3 length: 13 amino acids. V shed 4 bases and J shed 4 bases, with 11 bases lying between them. CDR3 coding DNA: TGCGCCAGCAGCCCCCAGAAGGGGTACGAGCAGTACGTC. It is translated as CASSPQKGYEQYV.